These 4 T cell receptor beta chains were sequenced from one sample in a study of blood T cells in healthy people across ages. A second roughly 7 to 12 cycle PCR used barcoded and J-beta primers. TCRdb reprocessed the 5' RACE reads via MiXCR and lists one record per CDR3 protein. The table lists over 750,000 distinct CDR3 sequences, 20% to 30% of them singletons. The sample was also linked to a second study, of T cells of mothers and their children.

Material: blood. The receptor set was obtained from a boy younger than 18 in good health.

This clonotype has only a few counts. The chain combines TRBV7-6 with TRBJ2-5; D is undetermined. With the DNA end fitting TRBJ2-7 better, the J assignment may be wrong. CDR3 size: 14 residues. Germline-derived CDR1 and CDR2 are SGHVS and FNYEAQ. The CDR3 spells CASSLAIGTYEQYF. The CDR3 DNA sequence: TGTGCCAGCAGCTTAGCAATCGGAACCTACGAGCAGTACTTC.

The gene calls are TRBV20-1 and TRBJ2-7; TRBD2 agrees at 7 bases. The germline V gene has CDR1 DFQATT and CDR2 SNEGSKA (reference sequence). The V and J ends lost 0 bases and 1 base, in that order; junction bases with no gene match: 6. The CDR3 runs to 15 residues. The CDR3 nucleotides are TGCAGTGCTAGAGAACGCGGGAGTCTATCCTACGAGCAGTACTTC. It is translated as CSARERGSLSYEQYF.

The chain recombines TRBV5-5 with TRBJ1-1, with TRBD1 matching over 7 bases. The V gene end was trimmed by 2 bases and the J gene end by 1 base; junction bases not matched to a gene: 5. This CDR3 spans 15 amino acids. CDR1 is SGHKS and CDR2 is YYEKEE in the germline V gene (reference sequence). The CDR3 spells CASSFLDRQNTEAFF. The CDR3 DNA is TGTGCCAGCAGCTTCCTGGACAGGCAGAACACTGAAGCTTTCTTT.

This rearrangement joins TRBV20-1 to TRBJ2-1, with 10 bases identical to TRBD2. This CDR3 spans 13 amino acids. Germline-derived CDR1 and CDR2 are DFQATT and SNEGSKA (reference sequence). Trimming removed 6 bases from V and 6 bases from J; junction bases left unmatched: 5. In DNA, the CDR3 is TGCAGTGCATCTAGCGGGAGAGCCAATGAGCAGTTCTTC. It encodes CSASSGRANEQFF.